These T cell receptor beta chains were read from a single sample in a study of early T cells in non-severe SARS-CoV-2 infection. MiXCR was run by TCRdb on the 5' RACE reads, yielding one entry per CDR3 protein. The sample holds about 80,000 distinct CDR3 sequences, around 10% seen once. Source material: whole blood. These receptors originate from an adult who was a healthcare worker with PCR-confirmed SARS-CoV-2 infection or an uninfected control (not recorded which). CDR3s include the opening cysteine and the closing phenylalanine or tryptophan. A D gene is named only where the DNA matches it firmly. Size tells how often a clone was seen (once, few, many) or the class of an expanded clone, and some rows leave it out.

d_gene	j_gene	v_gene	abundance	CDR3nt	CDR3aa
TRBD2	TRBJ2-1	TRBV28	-	TGTGCCACCGCCCGGGGGGGGATTAACAATGAGCAGTTCTTC	CATARGGINNEQFF
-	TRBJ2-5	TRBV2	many	TGTGCCAGCAGGAGAGGGGTCACTGAGACCCAGTACTTC	CASRRGVTETQYF
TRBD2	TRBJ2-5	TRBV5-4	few	TGTGCCAGCAGCTTCTTAGCGGGGACGTTGAAGACCCAGTACTTC	CASSFLAGTLKTQYF
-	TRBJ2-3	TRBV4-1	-	TGCGCCAGCAGCCAAACCCCGGTGGCAACTGGGGCAGATACGCAGTATTTT	CASSQTPVATGADTQYF
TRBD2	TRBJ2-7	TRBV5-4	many	TGTGCCAGCAGCCCCCGACTAGCGGGGGCCTCCTACGAGCAGTACTTC	CASSPRLAGASYEQYF
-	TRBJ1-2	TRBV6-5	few	TGTGCCAGCAGTTACTCGAGAGGAGCTAACTATGGCTACACCTTC	CASSYSRGANYGYTF
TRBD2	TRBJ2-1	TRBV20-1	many	TGCAGTGCGGGGAGCGGGAGGGATTACAATGAGCAGTTCTTC	CSAGSGRDYNEQFF
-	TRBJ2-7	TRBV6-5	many	TGTGCCTGCCGCCAGGGGAAGATCTACGAGCAGTACTTC	CACRQGKIYEQYF
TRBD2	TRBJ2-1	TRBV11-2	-	TGTGCCAGCAGCTTAGTTCGCAGCGGGAGGCTAACCTACAATGAGCAGTTCTTC	CASSLVRSGRLTYNEQFF
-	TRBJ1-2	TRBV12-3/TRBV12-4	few	TGTGCCAGCAGACCAAGAGGGGGAAAAGCCTACTATGGCTACACCTTC	CASRPRGGKAYYGYTF
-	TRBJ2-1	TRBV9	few	TGTGCCAGCAGCGTAGCTGGCCCCGGGCCCGAGCAGTTCTTC	CASSVAGPGPEQFF
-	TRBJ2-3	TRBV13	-	TGTGCCAGCAGTCGAAGGGGCGGGGATACGCAGTATTTT	CASSRRGGDTQYF
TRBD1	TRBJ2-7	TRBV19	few	TGTGCCAGTAGTATTAGACAGGGCTACGAGCAGTACTTC	CASSIRQGYEQYF
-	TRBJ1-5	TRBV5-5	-	TGTGCCAGCAGTGATCCAGGGGTTATGAGCAATCAGCCCCAGCATTTT	CASSDPGVMSNQPQHF
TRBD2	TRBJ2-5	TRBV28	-	TGTGCCAGCAGTTTAGGCGGGGGGAAGACCCAGTACTTC	CASSLGGGKTQYF
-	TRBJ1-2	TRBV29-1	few	TGCAGCGTTGGAGAGTACTATGGCTACACCTTC	CSVGEYYGYTF
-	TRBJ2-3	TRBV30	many	TGTGCCTGGAGTGTTGTTTTATCAGGGAGAGATACGCAGTATTTT	CAWSVVLSGRDTQYF
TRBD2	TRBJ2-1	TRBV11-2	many	TGTGCCAGCAGCCAGGGACTAGCGGAATACAATGAGCAGTTCTTC	CASSQGLAEYNEQFF
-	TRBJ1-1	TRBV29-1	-	TGCAGCGTGAAAACCGGGACACTGAACACTGAAGCTTTCTTT	CSVKTGTLNTEAFF
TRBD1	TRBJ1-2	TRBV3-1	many	TGTGCCAGCAGCCACCTCGGGTTGGGGACAGGGGCTAACTATGGCTACACCTTC	CASSHLGLGTGANYGYTF
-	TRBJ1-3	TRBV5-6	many	TGTGCCAGCAGCCCAGCGAGGCAGGAGCGAAACACCATATATTTT	CASSPARQERNTIYF
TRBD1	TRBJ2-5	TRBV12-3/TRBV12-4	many	TGTGCCAGCAGTTTAGGCCGGACAGGGACCCAGTACTTC	CASSLGRTGTQYF
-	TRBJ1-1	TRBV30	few	TGTGCCTGGAGTGTACTTGGCCTGGCGACTGAAGCTTTCTTT	CAWSVLGLATEAFF